Below are 12 T cell receptor beta chains sequenced from a single sample in a study of T-cell reconstitution after alpha-beta-depleted transplantation in children. Unique molecular identifiers were used to barcode this TCRbeta library. Via MiXCR, TCRdb re-called the PCR reads, giving one row per CDR3 protein. The sample consists of approximately 230,000 distinct CDR3 sequences, 20% to 30% of them appearing once. Specimen: PBMCs, mostly from graft donor cells, collected 360 days after TCRalphabeta/CD19-depleted stem cell transplant. These receptors were obtained from a female patient younger than 10 who had a stem cell transplant for congenital amegakaryocytic thrombocytopenia, so the T cells may come from the graft donor.

The chain carries TRBV5-1 and TRBJ2-2; perhaps D is TRBD1 or TRBD2 (5 bases each). V shed 4 bases and J shed 2 bases, with 12 bases lying between them. The CDR3 sequence is 15 residues long. Germline-derived CDR1 and CDR2 are SGHRS and YFSETQ. The CDR3 here is CASSTGTGNTGELFF. CDR3 DNA sequence: TGCGCCAGCAGCACCGGGACGGGAAACACCGGGGAGCTGTTTTTT.

The chain carries TRBV12-3 or TRBV12-4 and TRBJ2-2, with D maybe TRBD1 (7 bases). Trimming removed 3 bases at V and 12 bases at J, with 23 bases between. The CDR3 contains 16 residues. This CDR3 reads CASSFRRERGLEKLFF. The DNA of the CDR3 is TGTGCCAGCAGTTTTCGGCGGGAAAGGGGGCTGGAAAAGCTGTTTTTT.

The sample holds a few counts of this clonotype. This chain uses TRBV25-1 with TRBJ1-1; D possibly corresponds to TRBD1 (5 bases). This CDR3 spans 12 amino acids. The germline V and J ends were trimmed by 6 bases and 4 bases, with 9 bases remaining between them. Germline assignment: CDR1 MGHDK and CDR2 SYGVNS. The CDR3 region is CASRFDSTEAFF. As DNA, the CDR3 is TGTGCCAGCAGGTTTGACAGCACTGAAGCTTTCTTT.

This sequence joins TRBV20-1 and TRBJ2-1; TRBD2 matches at 15 bases. The CDR3 spans 17 residues. V was pared by 5 bases and J by 4 bases, with 9 bases of the junction left unmatched. From germline, CDR1 is DFQATT and CDR2 SNEGSKA (reference sequence). The chain's CDR3 is CSAQFPGTSGGYNEQFF. CDR3 DNA: TGCAGTGCTCAATTTCCCGGGACTAGCGGGGGGTACAATGAGCAGTTCTTC.

The sample holds a few counts of this clonotype. This rearrangement joins TRBV5-1 to TRBJ2-3; D perhaps matches TRBD2 (5 bases). V gave up 5 bases and J gave up 2 bases, with 12 bases separating them. CDR3 size: 14 residues. CDR1 SGHRS and CDR2 YFSETQ come from the germline V gene. CDR3 DNA: TGCGCCAGCAGGGGCGGGCGGAACACAGATACGCAGTATTTT. Protein product: CASRGGRNTDTQYF.

This clonotype was seen a few times. V and J are TRBV6-2 or TRBV6-3 and TRBJ1-5; 7 bases are shared with TRBD1. Looked up from germline, CDR1 is MNHEY and CDR2 is SVGEGT. The CDR3 has 13 amino acids. V was clipped by 6 bases and J by 9 bases; unmatched bases: 8. CDR3: CASRLTGSRPQHF. The CDR3 DNA is TGTGCCAGCAGACTGACAGGGTCAAGGCCCCAGCATTTT.

The count of this clonotype is one. The V and J genes are TRBV5-1 and TRBJ2-7; 11 bases match TRBD2. V trimming: 0 bases; J trimming: 4 bases; junction bases outside the gene matches: 0. Per germline, CDR1 SGHRS and CDR2 YFSETQ. The CDR3 has 14 amino acids. This chain's CDR3 is CASSLASGGYEQYF. In DNA, the CDR3 is TGCGCCAGCAGCTTGGCTAGCGGGGGGTACGAGCAGTACTTC.

This clonotype appeared a few times. V and J are TRBV3-1 and TRBJ2-7, with D possibly being TRBD1 (5 bases). Deletions cut 1 base from V and 4 bases from J, with 17 bases between. Germline V gene data show CDR1 as LGHDT and CDR2 as YNNKEL (reference sequence). This CDR3 region has 16 residues. DNA for the CDR3: TGTGCCAGCAGCCAAGTGTTTGGGTCAGGGAAATACGAGCAGTACTTC. This encodes CASSQVFGSGKYEQYF.

This chain joins TRBV11-2 and TRBJ1-4; D perhaps matches TRBD1 (5 bases). Germline CDR1 and CDR2: SGHAT and FQNNGV. The CDR3 spans 15 residues. V was pared by 1 base and J by 7 bases, with 13 bases between. The CDR3 region is CASSLGRAWVEKLFF. The CDR3 coding sequence is TGTGCCAGCAGCTTAGGCAGGGCATGGGTTGAAAAACTGTTTTTT.

This clonotype was detected only a few times. The gene calls are TRBV6-2 or TRBV6-3 and TRBJ2-1; TRBD2 agrees at 14 bases. V trimming: 2 bases; J trimming: 3 bases; junction bases outside the gene matches: 12. Germline V gene sequence: CDR1 MNHEY, CDR2 SVGEGT. The length of the CDR3 is 20 residues. For the CDR3, the DNA is TGTGCCAGCAGTTACGGTCCCGGGACTAGCGGGAGATCTGTCTACAATGAGCAGTTCTTC. Encoded protein: CASSYGPGTSGRSVYNEQFF.

The chain is built from TRBV6-2 or TRBV6-3 and TRBJ2-2, with TRBD2 matching over 7 bases. Trimming cost V 2 bases and J 2 bases; bases outside gene matches: 2. This CDR3 is built from 15 residues. The germline gives CDR1 MNHEY, CDR2 SVGEGT. CDR3: CASSYLAVNTGELFF. In DNA, the CDR3 is TGTGCCAGCAGTTACCTAGCGGTCAACACCGGGGAGCTGTTTTTT.

This clonotype was observed many times. The rearrangement joins TRBV12-3 or TRBV12-4 to TRBJ2-5; D unresolved. The CDR3 loop spans 11 amino acids. V lost 6 bases, J lost 3 bases, and 5 bases lay in between. CDR3: CASSLKETQYF. The CDR3 DNA reads as TGTGCCAGCAGCCTAAAAGAGACCCAGTACTTC.